This T cell receptor beta chain is drawn from a study of blood T cell repertoires in COVID-19. Whole-study context: The study drew acute and convalescent COVID-19 samples from the United States, Italy and Spain. T cells, B-cell-depleted T cells, or PBMCs supplied cDNA or gDNA.

Trimming at V came to 4 bases and at J to 5 bases, leaving 7 bases not matched to a gene. This CDR3 spans 15 amino acids. Germline CDR1 is MNHEY and CDR2 is SVGAGI. In the original analysis: Scientists estimated how many nucleated cells there were by amplifying reference gene primers. Repertoires were generated with immunoSEQ multiplex PCR, while TCRdb's copy carries only in-frame clones and drops some. The V and J calls and clone size are taken from that table; D and trimming were inferred from the DNA. The data contain under 80,000 clones, roughly nine tenths of them singletons. The sample taken for sequencing was peripheral blood. The receptor comes from a man aged 80 or over in a cohort sampled during active COVID-19. The chain couples TRBV6-5 to TRBJ1-2; 10 nucleotides agree with TRBD1. The CDR3 loop reads CASSSMTGGWYGYTF. CDR3 DNA sequence: TGTGCCAGCAGTTCCATGACAGGGGGCTGGTATGGCTACACCTTC.